The rows below give T cell receptor beta chains drawn from one sample of a study of shared T cell receptors in the human thymus. This table comes from immunoSEQ multiplex PCR, and its TCRdb copy is limited to in-frame clones, with some not included. The sample carries hundreds of thousands of clones, roughly 90% recorded once. Another study also made use of these data, one on human thymus T cells.

The sample was thymocytes. These receptors were collected from a boy in the first two years of life with a congenital heart defect. Both conserved end residues are part of each CDR3.

>TRBJ1-3|TRBV5-6
CASSLLRKGTIYF
>TRBJ1-1|TRBV28
CASSLSLRQDPLNTEAFF
>TRBJ2-2|TRBV10-1
CASSESETEERTGELFF
>TRBJ1-3|TRBV30
CACGQAGGNTIYF
>TRBJ1-4|TRBV18
CASSPAGDTTNEKLFF
>TRBJ1-4|TRBV25-1
CASSDQELAWEKLFF
>TRBJ2-1|TRBV11-2
CASSFRDRFPLGYNEQFF
>TRBJ2-3|TRBV7-2
CASSLEGASGRGWIDTQYF
>TRBJ2-1|TRBV7-9
CASSTQPTSGRAGGNEQFF
>TRBJ2-7|TRBV30
CAWIGGDGQYF
>TRBJ1-3|TRBV19
CASSTQGAFGNTIYF
>TRBJ2-1|TRBV28
CASRRTVPEQFF
>TRBJ2-1|TRBV4-3
CASSQVDRASYNEQFF
>TRBJ2-1|TRBV5-1
CASSLPAGLGHEQFF
>TRBJ2-7|TRBV5-1
CASTKGTSGSYEQYF
>TRBJ2-1|TRBV7-9
CASSLGTGTSGTNEQFF
>TRBJ1-2|TRBV14
CASSQNSEGYTF
>TRBJ1-4|TRBV9
CASSPPGQGNEKLFF
>TRBJ2-7|TRBV28
CASSLSHQRVAGFDEQYF
>TRBJ2-3|TRBV7-2
CASSPGFSTDTQYF
>TRBJ2-4|TRBV19
CASSMRQAGGPTLPLAKNIQYF
>TRBJ2-3|TRBV11-2
CASTKLLGLSSTDTQYF
>TRBJ2-7|TRBV29-1
CSVGGRDRDPYEQYF
>TRBJ2-1|TRBV27
CASSLKRENINEQFF
>TRBJ2-7|TRBV7-3
CASSLRARRSPDEQYF
>TRBJ2-1|TRBV20-1
CSALGGNEQFF
>TRBJ2-3|TRBV27
CASCQGPCTDTQYF
>TRBJ1-3|TRBV6-5
CASGQLSSGNTIYF
>TRBJ2-7|TRBV6-5
CASSWETGNEQYF
>TRBJ2-2|TRBV7-6
CASRGQGANTGELFF
>TRBJ1-5|TRBV6-1
CATMGRAQHF
>TRBJ2-7|TRBV18
CASSPIGTGTYEQYF
>TRBJ2-1|TRBV4-3
CASSQDVAHPGEQFF
>TRBJ2-7|TRBV12-5
CASGLLIGQGSSTVPYEQYF
>TRBJ2-3|TRBV6-5
CASSPRGDSTQYF
>TRBJ1-1|TRBV27
CASSARPKLGAGGSMNTEAFF
>TRBJ1-2|TRBV2
CASSHLNYRGINYGYTF
>TRBJ2-5|TRBV7-2
CASSLSGGRGVGETQYF
>TRBJ1-3|TRBV2
CASSEGNRGTGNTIYF
>TRBJ2-7|TRBV19
CASSIGRDTIYEQYF